Each of the 26 T cell receptor beta chains below was sequenced from the same sample in a study of T cell clonotyping in hematopoietic cell transplantation. Specified time point: recipient sample about 28 days before transplant, after cytoreduction. Some clones are missing from TCRdb's copy, which holds only in-frame ones; the method was immunoSEQ multiplex PCR. The sample holds 5,000 to 6,000 clones, about 33% seen once. This specimen consisted of peripheral blood mononuclear cells, obtained before stem cell transplant. These TCRs come from a man aged 50 or older with myelofibrosis. Some clones in this sample may be carry-over from other donors' samples.

The chain has TRBV29-1 and TRBJ1-2, with D uncertain. The V end was cut by 4 bases, the J end by 3 bases, with 6 bases between. The CDR3 loop spans 11 amino acids. Germline V gene lookup returns CDR1 SQVTM and CDR2 ANQGSEA. The CDR3 nucleotides read TGCAGCGTTGGCGGGGACTATGGCTACACCTTC. It codes for CSVGGDYGYTF.

This clone showed up just a few times. This sequence joins TRBV4-2 and TRBJ2-5; either TRBD1 or TRBD2 may fit D (6 bases each). CDR1 LGHNA and CDR2 YNFKEQ come from the germline V gene. Trimming removed 0 bases at V and 4 bases at J, with 12 bases between. The CDR3 spans 15 residues. The CDR3 loop reads CASSQERGVGETQYF. CDR3 DNA sequence: TGTGCCAGCAGCCAAGAGAGGGGGGTCGGAGAGACCCAGTACTTC.

The chain employs TRBV5-6 and TRBJ1-2; perhaps TRBD1 as D (6 bases). Germline V gene lookup returns CDR1 SGHDT and CDR2 YYEEEE. CDR3 length equals 17 residues. Between the trimmed V and J ends, which lost 0 bases and 1 base, there was a span of 16 bases. CDR3 in DNA: TGTGCCAGCAGCTTGGCGGGTGGGGACATCCGTAACTATGGCTACACCTTC. Its translation is CASSLAGGDIRNYGYTF.

The CDR3 nucleotides are TGTGCCTGGAGTGTATCAACCATGGGTGGCTACACCTTC. It specifies CAWSVSTMGGYTF. The gene calls are TRBV30 and TRBJ1-2; no definite D call. CDR1 is GTSNPN, CDR2 SVGIG, per germline (reference sequence). The V end lost 0 bases, the J end lost 7 bases, and 12 bases lay between the germline ends. This CDR3 comprises 13 residues.

This clone was seen only once. V usage is TRBV6-5 and J usage is TRBJ1-2, with a weak D call TRBD1 (5 bases). The length of the CDR3 is 15 residues. Germline CDR1 reads MNHEY; CDR2 reads SVGAGI. V was trimmed by 8 bases and J by 1 base, leaving 17 bases between them. The CDR3 nucleotides are TGTGCCAGCTTCCCCTTGGGACGAAGTAACTATGGCTACACCTTC. Translating gives CASFPLGRSNYGYTF.

V gene TRBV30 combines with J gene TRBJ1-2; a weak D match, TRBD1 (5 bases). With 0 bases removed from V and 8 bases from J, the gap between germline ends came to 19 bases. The CDR3 runs 15 residues. Germline V gene data show CDR1 as GTSNPN and CDR2 as SVGIG (reference sequence). The CDR3 here is CAWSVYGHGSGGYTF. CDR3 sequence (DNA): TGTGCCTGGAGTGTATACGGACATGGATCGGGGGGCTACACCTTC.

This clone has more than one count but fewer than ten. The V and J genes are TRBV29-1 and TRBJ2-7; 7 positions match TRBD2. J was trimmed by 3 bases and V by 2 bases; bases with no gene match: 4. This CDR3 has 13 amino acids. CDR1 is SQVTM and CDR2 is ANQGSEA in the germline V gene. CDR3 sequence reads: CSVEPGEGYEQYF. The CDR3 DNA follows: TGCAGCGTTGAACCCGGGGAGGGCTACGAGCAGTACTTC.

The chain has TRBV4-2 and TRBJ2-7; unclear D gene. V was clipped by 4 bases and J by 2 bases, with 12 bases between them. The CDR3 loop spans 14 amino acids. Germline values: CDR1 LGHNA, CDR2 YNFKEQ. This chain's CDR3 is CASSPLRSAYEQYF. In nucleotides, the CDR3 is TGTGCCAGCAGCCCCCTAAGGTCCGCCTACGAGCAGTACTTC.

The table lists this clone with a count of one. The chain links TRBV30 to TRBJ1-3, with unresolved D. CDR1 is GTSNPN, CDR2 SVGIG, per germline (reference sequence). The CDR3 spans 11 residues. Trimming pared 5 bases from V and 1 base from J, leaving 3 bases between. DNA for the CDR3: TGTGCCTGGGAATCTGGAAACACCATATATTTT. As protein: CAWESGNTIYF.

The chain carries TRBV29-1 and TRBJ1-5; 8 bases line up with TRBD1. Germline CDR1 SQVTM, CDR2 ANQGSEA. The V gene end was trimmed by 8 bases and the J gene end by 4 bases; junction bases not matched to a gene: 7. There are 13 residues in the CDR3. CDR3 sequence (DNA): TGCAGCTTCGGACAGGGAATAAATCAGCCCCAGCATTTT. Translated: CSFGQGINQPQHF.

The rearrangement joins TRBV30 to TRBJ1-2, with D possibly being TRBD1 (6 bases). Germline CDR1 reads GTSNPN; CDR2 reads SVGIG (reference sequence). V was trimmed by 8 bases and J by 4 bases, leaving 8 bases between them. The length of the CDR3 is 10 residues. CDR3 residues: CAVRGYGYTF. In DNA, the CDR3 is TGTGCCGTCAGGGGCTATGGCTACACCTTC.

The gene calls are TRBV30 and TRBJ1-6; TRBD1 is a possible D gene (5 bases). Per germline, CDR1 GTSNPN and CDR2 SVGIG (reference sequence). The V end was cut by 3 bases, the J end by 8 bases, with 17 bases between. The CDR3 has 15 residues. In DNA form, the CDR3 reads TGTGCCTGGAGCGGACGCGGGGGTTCCGATTCACCCCTCCACTTT. Translating gives CAWSGRGGSDSPLHF.

This sequence joins TRBV21-1 and TRBJ1-5. TRBV21-1 corresponds to a pseudogene. This CDR3 comprises 22 residues. CDR3 protein: CASSKEWVRGEKIPGFNQPQHF. In DNA, the CDR3 is TGTGCCAGCAGCAAAGAATGGGTTCGGGGAGAGAAAATACCGGGCTTCAATCAGCCCCAGCATTTT.

This clone was counted once. The chain employs TRBV30 and TRBJ1-2; a weak D match, TRBD1 (6 bases). The germline V and J ends were trimmed by 0 bases and 5 bases, with 13 bases remaining between them. The CDR3 spans 14 residues. Looked up from germline, CDR1 is GTSNPN and CDR2 is SVGIG (reference sequence). The CDR3 DNA is TGTGCCTGGAGTGTGACCAGGACAGCTTATGGCTACACCTTC. The encoded protein is CAWSVTRTAYGYTF.

The chain is built from TRBV11-2 and TRBJ2-7, with TRBD1 matching 7 bases. The CDR3 length is 13 residues. V lost 5 bases, J lost 3 bases, and 4 bases stayed unmatched. Germline assignment: CDR1 SGHAT and CDR2 FQNNGV. The CDR3 coding sequence is TGTGCCAGCAGCCGGGACAGCTACTACGAGCAGTACTTC. It encodes CASSRDSYYEQYF.

This clone turned up a few times. The V call is TRBV5-6, the J call TRBJ2-7; D ambiguous. Germline values: CDR1 SGHDT, CDR2 YYEEEE. V lost 4 bases, J lost 1 base, and 9 bases lay in between. This CDR3 region has 13 residues. As DNA, the CDR3 is TGTGCCAGCAGCATTGACGAGTCCTACGAGCAGTACTTC. Protein: CASSIDESYEQYF. Together with reference TRBV5-6 and TRBJ2-7, the CDR3 gives the full variable domain: DAGVTQSPTHLIKTRGQQVTLRCSPKSGHDTVSWYQQALGQGPQFIFQYYEEEERQRGNFPDRFSGHQFPNYSSELNVNALLLGDSALYLCASSIDESYEQYFGPGTRLTVT.

A few counts support this clone. The rearrangement joins TRBV30 to TRBJ1-2, with TRBD1 matching over 11 bases. Germline-derived CDR1 and CDR2 are GTSNPN and SVGIG (reference sequence). The trim removed 4 bases at V and 7 bases at J, leaving 8 bases unmatched. The CDR3 contains 14 residues. CDR3 nucleotides: TGTGCCTGGACGGGACAGGGGGACCTTCGTGGCTACACCTTC. This codes for CAWTGQGDLRGYTF.

This clone was recorded a few times. The rearrangement links TRBV5-6 to TRBJ1-2; possible D gene TRBD1, 5 bases. Looked up from germline, CDR1 is SGHDT and CDR2 is YYEEEE. This CDR3 comprises 17 residues. Trimming took 5 bases from V and 4 from J, leaving 24 bases between them. CDR3 nucleotides: TGTGCCAGCAGTTTCCCGGGGCAGGAAACGTACAGCTATGGCTACACCTTC. As protein: CASSFPGQETYSYGYTF.

This clone was seen only a few times. CDR3 sequence reads: CAWSVWDREGDTSNGYTF. The CDR3, as DNA: TGTGCCTGGAGTGTATGGGACAGGGAGGGAGACACCAGCAATGGCTACACCTTC. This chain uses TRBV30 with TRBJ1-2; 9 bases map to TRBD1. The CDR3 covers 18 residues. After removal of 0 bases from V and 6 bases from J, the junction contained 17 bases not matched to a gene. CDR1 GTSNPN and CDR2 SVGIG come from the germline V gene (reference sequence).

This clone was recorded a few times. The chain recombines TRBV30 with TRBJ2-7; D uncertain. Germline V gene lookup returns CDR1 GTSNPN and CDR2 SVGIG (reference sequence). This CDR3 comprises 13 residues. V was cut by 3 bases and J by 0 bases, with 9 bases left in between. CDR3 nucleotide sequence: TGTGCCTGGAGCGGCGGCTACTCCTACGAGCAGTACTTC. Amino acids: CAWSGGYSYEQYF.

The chain is built from TRBV20-1 and TRBJ2-1; TRBD2 might be the D (5 bases). The CDR3 sequence is 11 residues long. Between the trimmed V and J ends, which lost 6 bases and 7 bases, there was a span of 10 bases. The germline gives CDR1 DFQATT, CDR2 SNEGSKA (reference sequence). CDR3 residues: CSAGVKNEQFF. In DNA, the CDR3 is TGCAGTGCCGGGGTAAAGAATGAGCAGTTCTTC.

The gene calls are TRBV5-1 and TRBJ2-7, with D perhaps TRBD1 (5 bases). Germline V CDR1 and CDR2: SGHRS, YFSETQ. CDR3 length: 12 amino acids. V lost 4 bases and J lost 7, with 12 bases in between. The CDR3 region has the DNA TGCGCCAGCAGCATCAGGGTAGAAGAGCAGTACTTC. Encoded protein: CASSIRVEEQYF.

The chain has TRBV25-1 and TRBJ2-2; 10 bases are shared with TRBD1. V shed 5 bases, J shed 3 bases, and the junction held 3 bases outside the gene matches. The CDR3 is made up of 15 amino acids. Germline lookup yields CDR1 MGHDK and CDR2 SYGVNS. The CDR3 spells CASSSGTGDTGELFF. In DNA, the CDR3 is TGTGCCAGCAGTAGCGGGACAGGGGACACCGGGGAGCTGTTTTTT.

The chain has TRBV7-2 and TRBJ2-7, with unresolved D. This CDR3 has 14 amino acids. The V gene's germline CDR1 is SGHTA and CDR2 FQGNSA. Between the trimmed V and J ends, which lost 2 bases and 3 bases, there was a span of 11 bases. The chain's CDR3 is CASSLIGTLYEQYF. As DNA, the CDR3 is TGTGCCAGCAGCTTAATTGGCACCCTCTACGAGCAGTACTTC. Using reference TRBV7-2 and TRBJ2-7 for the parts outside the CDR3, the full variable domain is GAGVSQSPSNKVTEKGKDVELRCDPISGHTALYWYRQSLGQGLEFLIYFQGNSAPDKSGLPSDRFSAERTGGSVSTLTIQRTQQEDSAVYLCASSLIGTLYEQYFGPGTRLTVT.

The CDR3 sequence is CASSLTGTRDEQYF. The DNA of the CDR3 is TGTGCCAGCAGTTTAACCGGGACTCGGGACGAGCAGTACTTC. The V and J genes are TRBV6-1 and TRBJ2-7; possible D gene TRBD2, 6 bases. The CDR3 contains 14 residues. Trimming stripped 5 bases from V and 5 bases from J, with 16 bases between. Germline-derived CDR1 and CDR2 are MNHNS and SASEGT.

The chain couples TRBV6-5 to TRBJ1-2, with 7 bases aligning to TRBD1. The CDR3 loop spans 12 amino acids. J gave up 5 bases and V 5 bases, and 2 bases lay outside the gene matches. Germline CDR1 is MNHEY and CDR2 is SVGAGI. CDR3 DNA sequence: TGTGCCAGCAGTAAGACAGGGTATGGCTACACCTTC. Translation gives CASSKTGYGYTF.